The T cell receptor beta chain described here comes from a study of cytomegalovirus exposure and HLA in healthy donors (dated by TCRdb to 2016 to 2017). In the study overall: An earlier analysis of roughly 630 of the donors reported 250 to 350 Gb of sequence data and 117 million unique TCR beta sequences from about 200 million T cells. The study aimed to test whether cataloging public T cell receptors could reveal signatures of past pathogen exposure. In a later analysis, previously published TCR beta repertoires from about 640 donors were re-analyzed and high-resolution HLA genotyping was added so that TCR occurrence patterns could be studied. To predict cytomegalovirus infection status, the study combined high-throughput TCR immunosequencing, statistical association of individual TCRs with disease status, and machine learning. Typing coverage varied by locus: roughly 629-640 donors for A, B, C, DRB1 and DQB1; around 560 for DQA1; over 600 for DPA1; roughly 450 for DPB1. A separate validation cohort of roughly 110 different subjects was used in addition to the approximately 700-subject first cohort. The study profiled the T cell repertoires of some 610 subjects by immunosequencing and related them to cytomegalovirus serostatus. Among 300 to 500 genotyped donors of the cohort, an average of around 250,000 unique TCR beta nucleotide sequences was sequenced per donor, of which about 18% were non-productive. An earlier analysis of nearly 600 of the donors applied high-throughput TCR beta sequencing to assess whether each TCR beta V gene segment acted as functional or pseudogenic. Approximately 300 gigabases of sequencing data and about 92 million unique TCR sequences made up an early release that covered several hundred HLA-typed donors. A handful of DR-DQ haplotypes were handled as single units for association and clustering because linkage in the cohort was strong. Every discovery cohort repertoire had been produced on one sequencing platform. HLA typing covered class I and class II loci at four-digit resolution. In the later analysis, no new phenotypic data were used to find candidate immune exposures; instead, reliance was placed on TCR beta sequences and their occurrence across donors. Among the roughly 410 genotyped donors, around 79% belonged to the genetic ancestry cluster associated with self-reported Caucasian donors. Genome-wide SNP genotypes for about three fifths of the 666 donors were used in a later genetic analysis, which treated that subset as a discovery cohort. Donor age, sex, ethnicity and CMV serostatus were collected together with the repertoire data. Here is what the overall study found, with its caveats: Cytomegalovirus status was reported to be diagnosed by the classifier with high specificity and sensitivity in both the original and validation cohorts. Several of the top co-occurrence clusters appeared to be linked to parvovirus B19, influenza, CMV and Epstein-Barr virus, according to a later analysis. A later analysis found that HLA-associated TCR beta chains were more clonally expanded and had lower generation probabilities than equally common non-associated chains. The 87-base-pair reads could not distinguish some IMGT-functional V segments, including TRBV6-2 and TRBV6-3, so those segments were excluded. Because HLA typing was missing for some donors at each locus, association tests included only the typed subset. Sequencing depth was assumed to be roughly uniform across donors in the presence/absence analyses, though that assumption may not hold. A later analysis found that TCR association rates varied across HLA loci, with DRB1 alleles showing the most associated TCRs and HLA-C alleles the fewest. Most CMV-associated TCR beta chains appeared to be HLA-restricted in a later analysis, and the HLA associations seemed to be driven largely by CMV exposure. The study listed around 160 TCR beta chains as associated with cytomegalovirus. A further reported finding was that TCR beta sequences accurately predicted the HLA-A and HLA-B alleles for most subjects in the first cohort. Linkage disequilibrium might explain the correlated functional status among segregating V segments, but an unknown experimental factor could not be excluded. Because counts were too low, about 18 rarely observed V segments, including chromosome 9 orphons, were excluded from the earlier analysis of under 650 of the donors. Only TCR beta chains were sequenced in this cohort, and the absence of alpha or paired-chain data limited detectable features. An earlier analysis of approximately 590 of the donors showed that most TCR beta V segments appeared in productive rearrangements either about 87% or about 30% of the time, which broadly matched IMGT annotations. Most TCR sequences were seen in very few donors, while some public TCRs were found in many individuals. At a false discovery rate of 0.05, a later analysis linked about 17,000 TCR beta sequences to specific HLA alleles. A group of highly shared sequence variants was considered likely to be a technical artifact of the sequencing pipeline. Immune exposure information for the cohort was limited to CMV serostatus. According to the authors, the approach could potentially be generalized to other disease states and immunological phenotypes. Compared with the roughly 600-donor mean, donors in an Asian-associated ancestry cluster had fewer N-insertions in productive TCRs, according to a later genetic analysis. V-gene and J-gene trimming of TCR beta chains was associated with a missense DCLRE1C variant in a later genetic analysis, and the association was replicated in an independent cohort. In vitro tests confirmed that a few of the cytomegalovirus-associated TCR beta chains recognize cytomegalovirus antigens. Assigning TCR associations to individual alleles was difficult when HLA alleles, especially DR and DQ, strongly co-occurred.

The cohort was made up of 500 to 800 healthy bone marrow donors. At the time of sampling, all cohort members were nominally healthy, though unrecorded immune exposures were likely present. The donor was CMV seropositive and was included in the group of some 290 seropositive cohort members. Each donor provided a peripheral blood sample, and peripheral blood mononuclear cells were used for TCR beta sequencing. Genomic DNA extraction from the blood cell samples was performed with the Qiagen DNeasy Blood Extraction Kit. Receptor libraries were prepared by the immunoSEQ multiplex PCR assay. A mixture of 60 forward primers for TCR Vbeta segments and 13 reverse primers for TCR Jbeta segments was used in the multiplex PCR. Amplification of the CDR3 region of rearranged TCR beta genes was performed with a multiplex PCR assay on genomic DNA. On the Illumina HiSeq System, the amplified TCR beta libraries were sequenced as 87-base-pair reads. Per the source publication's procedure: A later analysis tallied roughly 76 million unique TCR beta chains across the 610 or so repertoires, and some 12 million of those chains were shared by two or more donors. A nearest-neighbor algorithm error-corrected the raw reads and collapsed the reads into unique sequences, merging closely related sequences to remove PCR and sequencing errors. V, D and J gene segments were assigned by aligning CDR3 sequences to IMGT reference sequences. Each retained sequence needed at least a six-nucleotide match to both a V gene segment and a J gene segment. A rearrangement counted as productive if the CDR3 had no stop codons and remained in frame with V and J, and every other rearrangement counted as non-productive. Following IMGT convention, CDR3 was defined as the stretch from the second conserved V-encoded cysteine up to the conserved J-encoded phenylalanine. The earlier analysis of about 530 of the donors excluded any sequence lacking an unambiguous match to a single V gene segment. In an earlier analysis of around 600 of the donors, V segments were called functional above 56.7% productive rearrangements and were called segregating when the between-donor standard deviation exceeded 5%. A statistical classification framework was developed to diagnose cytomegalovirus status using the catalog of TCR beta chain sequences. A later analysis assigned V and J genes by comparing TCR nucleotide sequences with IMGT/GENE-DB human TR gene sequences. Using the TCRdist pipeline, a later analysis assigned CDR3 sequences along with most-parsimonious VDJ recombination scenarios. In a later analysis, each TCR beta chain was defined by its CDR3 amino acid sequence together with its V-gene family, and reads without a unique V-gene family were excluded. As a way to deal with suspected cross-contamination and a sequencing artifact, a later analysis dropped over 550 nucleotide sequences that were highly shared and had low generation probability. In a later analysis, a clonal expansion index was calculated for each public chain from normalized within-repertoire ranks of inferred template counts. In a later analysis, generation probabilities were computed using a VDJ recombination model fitted to out-of-frame rearrangements, and the results were checked against IGoR. Hypergeometric tests were used in a later analysis to score TCR-TCR, TCR-HLA and TCR-CMV co-occurrence, with a repertoire-size bias correction applied to the TCR pairs. A later analysis estimated false discovery rates by permuting HLA or CMV assignments 20 times. A later analysis grouped co-occurring TCRs with DBSCAN, adding TCRdist sequence similarity when clustering within HLA-allele-positive subsets. Co-occurrence clustering excluded repertoires with fewer than 30,000 or more than 120,000 public chains, plus five with anomalous nucleotide sharing. TCRdb re-hosts the immuneACCESS table, in-frame sequences only. Its copies lack some clones; in the studies checked, an unresolved V gene accounts for under half of them, and the cause for the rest is not known. V and J calls plus clone size are reproduced from that table; the DNA served to infer D and trimming. The sample table lists 83,000 or so clones, around 74% of them with a count of one. The top ten clonotypes cover 9.5% to 13% of the sample.

The CDR3 sequence holds 18 residues, the cysteine and phenylalanine included. Just the 54-base CDR3 DNA is kept, in frame starting at base 1. Based on the germline V gene, the CDR1 and CDR2 sequences are LGHNA and YNFKEQ. V has 1 base trimmed and J has 7 bases trimmed; junction bases matching no gene number 10. This clone appeared once. Its antigen has not been determined. The sample holds no much larger clone one base away, and base qualities are not on file. Sequences were obtained from PBMCs. The TCR originated in a man in his thirties or forties in good health and CMV-seropositive. The V and J genes are TRBV4-2 and TRBJ2-2; 12 bases in the junction line up with TRBD2. The CDR3 here reads CASSQGLAGAFLGGELFF. The DNA sequence is given as TGTGCCAGCAGCCAAGGACTAGCGGGGGCCTTCCTAGGCGGGGAGCTGTTTTTT.